This T cell receptor (beta chain) appears in the sequencing data of a study of blood T cell repertoires in COVID-19. Source study methods: Amplifying reference gene primers gave estimates of nucleated cell counts. Generated by immunoSEQ multiplex PCR, the TCRdb table keeps only in-frame clones and is missing some. That table supplies the V and J calls and clone size; D and trimming were determined from the DNA. The repertoire includes more than 100,000 clones, 82% of them detected once, and 3.5% to 5.5% sits in the top ten. This CDR3 spans 12 amino acids. V lost 4 bases, J lost 8 bases, and 12 bases lay in between. CDR1 and CDR2 (germline): SGHNT, YYREEE (reference sequence).

Specimen: peripheral blood. V is TRBV5-4 and J is TRBJ1-2; D is perhaps TRBD1 (5 bases). The receptor was derived from a woman between 65 and 79 years old with acute or convalescent COVID-19. The CDR3 protein is CASSTRGGGYTF. DNA for the CDR3: TGTGCCAGCAGCACCCGTGGGGGGGGCTACACCTTC. Variable domain in full (rest from reference TRBV5-4 and TRBJ1-2): ETGVTQSPTHLIKTRGQQVTLRCSSQSGHNTVSWYQQALGQGPQFIFQYYREEENGRGNFPPRFSGLQFPNYSSELNVNALELDDSALYLCASSTRGGGYTFGSGTRLTVV.